This paragraph reports one TCR beta chain. The data stem from a study of blood T cell repertoires in COVID-19. The assay was immunoSEQ multiplex PCR, and TCRdb's table has in-frame clones only and misses some. This sample has 200,000 to 250,000 clones, with 70% to 90% found just once. This TCR was sampled from a man under 40 who had recovered from COVID-19. The sample comprised PBMCs or T cells enriched from blood (not recorded which).

CDR3 sequence (DNA): TGTGCCTGGAGTGTAAAATGGAGGGGACAGTGGGGGTCCTACGAGCAGTACTTC. Translated, it gives CAWSVKWRGQWGSYEQYF. The chain has TRBV30 and TRBJ2-7, with D perhaps TRBD1 (7 bases). This CDR3 comprises 18 residues. Trimming cost V 0 bases and J 1 base, with 22 bases left between them. Looked up from germline, CDR1 is GTSNPN and CDR2 is SVGIG (reference sequence).